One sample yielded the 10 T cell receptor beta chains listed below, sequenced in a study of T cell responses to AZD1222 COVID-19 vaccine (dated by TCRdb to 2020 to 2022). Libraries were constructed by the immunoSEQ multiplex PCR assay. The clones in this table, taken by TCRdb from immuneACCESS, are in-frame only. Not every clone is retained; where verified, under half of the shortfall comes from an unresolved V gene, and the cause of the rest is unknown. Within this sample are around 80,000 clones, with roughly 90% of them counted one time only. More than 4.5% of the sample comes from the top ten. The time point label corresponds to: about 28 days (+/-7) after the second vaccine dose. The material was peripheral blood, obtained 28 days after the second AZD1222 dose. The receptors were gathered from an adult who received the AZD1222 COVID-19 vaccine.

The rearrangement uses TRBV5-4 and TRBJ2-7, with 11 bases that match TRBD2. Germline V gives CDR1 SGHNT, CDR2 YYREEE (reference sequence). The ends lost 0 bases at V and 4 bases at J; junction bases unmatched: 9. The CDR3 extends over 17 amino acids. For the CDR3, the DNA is TGTGCCAGCAGCTTGGCCGCTAGCGGGAGGTCCTTATACGAGCAGTACTTC. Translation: CASSLAASGRSLYEQYF.

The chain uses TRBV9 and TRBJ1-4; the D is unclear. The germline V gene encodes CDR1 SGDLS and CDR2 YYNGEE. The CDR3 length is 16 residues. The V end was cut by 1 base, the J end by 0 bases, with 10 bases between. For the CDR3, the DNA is TGTGCCAGCAGCGTAAGGTCAGCGGCAACTAATGAAAAACTGTTTTTT. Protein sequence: CASSVRSAATNEKLFF.

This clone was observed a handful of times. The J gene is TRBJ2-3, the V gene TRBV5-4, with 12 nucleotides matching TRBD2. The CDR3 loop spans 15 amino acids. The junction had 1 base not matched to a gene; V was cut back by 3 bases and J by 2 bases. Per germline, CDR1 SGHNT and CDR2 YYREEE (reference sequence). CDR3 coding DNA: TGTGCCAGCAGCTCTAGCGGGAGGGCCACAGATACGCAGTATTTT. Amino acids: CASSSSGRATDTQYF.

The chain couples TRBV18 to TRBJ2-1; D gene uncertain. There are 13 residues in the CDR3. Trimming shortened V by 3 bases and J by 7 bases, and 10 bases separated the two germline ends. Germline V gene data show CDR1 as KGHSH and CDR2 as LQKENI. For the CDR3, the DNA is TGTGCCAGCTCACCCTTAGGGAAGAATGAGCAGTTCTTC. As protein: CASSPLGKNEQFF.

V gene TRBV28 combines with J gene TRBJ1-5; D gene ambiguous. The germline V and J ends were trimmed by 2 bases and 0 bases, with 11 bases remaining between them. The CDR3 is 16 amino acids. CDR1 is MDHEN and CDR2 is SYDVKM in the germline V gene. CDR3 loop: CASSLTAPYSNQPQHF. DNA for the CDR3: TGTGCCAGCAGTTTAACAGCTCCTTATAGCAATCAGCCCCAGCATTTT.

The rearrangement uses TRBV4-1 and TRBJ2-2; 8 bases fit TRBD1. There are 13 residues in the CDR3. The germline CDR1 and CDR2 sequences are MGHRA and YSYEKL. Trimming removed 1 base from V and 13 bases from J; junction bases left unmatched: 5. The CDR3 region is CASSQAGQGGLFF. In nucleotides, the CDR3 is TGCGCCAGCAGCCAAGCCGGACAGGGTGGGCTGTTTTTT.

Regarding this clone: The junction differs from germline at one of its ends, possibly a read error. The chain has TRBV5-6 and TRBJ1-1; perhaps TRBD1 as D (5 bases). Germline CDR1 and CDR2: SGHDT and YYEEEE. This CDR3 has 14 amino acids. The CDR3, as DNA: TGTGCCAGCAGCCCCGGGACCGTGAACGCTGAAGCTTTCTTT. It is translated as CASSPGTVNAEAFF.

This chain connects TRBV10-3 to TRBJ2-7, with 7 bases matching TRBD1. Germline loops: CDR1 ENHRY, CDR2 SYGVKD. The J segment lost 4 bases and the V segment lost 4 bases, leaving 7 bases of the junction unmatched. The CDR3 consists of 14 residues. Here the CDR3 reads CAISVGTVRYEQYF. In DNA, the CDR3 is TGTGCCATCAGTGTTGGGACAGTACGATACGAGCAGTACTTC.

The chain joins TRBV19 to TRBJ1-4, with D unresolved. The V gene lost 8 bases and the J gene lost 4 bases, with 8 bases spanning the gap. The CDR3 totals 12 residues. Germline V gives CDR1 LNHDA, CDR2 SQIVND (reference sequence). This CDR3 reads CASGRFNEKLFF. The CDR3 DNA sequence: TGTGCCAGTGGACGGTTTAATGAAAAACTGTTTTTT. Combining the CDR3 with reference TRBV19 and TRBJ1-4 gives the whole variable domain DGGITQSPKYLFRKEGQNVTLSCEQNLNHDAMYWYRQDPGQGLRLIYYSQIVNDFQKGDIAEGYSVSREKKESFPLTVTSAQKNPTAFYLCASGRFNEKLFFGSGTQLSVL.

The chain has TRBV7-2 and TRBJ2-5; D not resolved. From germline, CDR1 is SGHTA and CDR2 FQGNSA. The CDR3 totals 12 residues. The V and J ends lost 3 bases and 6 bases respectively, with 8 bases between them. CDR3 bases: TGTGCCAGCAGCTTCCCCCCCCAGACCCAGTACTTC. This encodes CASSFPPQTQYF.